The next 27 T cell receptor beta chains were all read from a single sample in a study of shared clonotypes between healthy human individuals (dated by TCRdb to 2018 to 2020). CD8 naive samples were obtained by positive selection for CCR7 among CD45RO-negative cells, yielding a CD45RA+CCR7+ population from which TemRA cells were excluded. Libraries were built with the immunoSEQ multiplex PCR assay. TCRdb took over this immuneACCESS table, retaining in-frame rearrangements with V and J assigned. Such tables are incomplete; in checked studies, under half of the missing clones stem from an unresolved V gene, and the remainder is unexplained. The sample table lists about 680,000 clones, around 92% of them with a count of one. The top ten clonotypes cover approximately 22% of the sample. The sample taken for sequencing was naive CD8+ T cells sorted from blood. The sample's cell subset or site label, decoded: CD45RA+CCR7+. Receptors originate from a man aged 25 to 40 in good health.

The chain is built from TRBV27 and TRBJ2-7, with D uncertain. This CDR3 contains 14 residues. V lost 6 bases, J lost 5 bases, and 17 bases lay in between. CDR1 is MNHEY, CDR2 SMNVEV, per germline (reference sequence). Written as DNA, the CDR3 is TGTGCCAGCAGCACGTGGAGAACCATGGACGAGCAGTACTTC. Amino acids: CASSTWRTMDEQYF.

V and J are TRBV27 and TRBJ2-5, with a weak D call TRBD2 (5 bases). This CDR3 has 15 residues. V lost 4 bases, J lost 1 base, and 13 bases lay in between. Germline-derived CDR1 and CDR2 are MNHEY and SMNVEV (reference sequence). The CDR3 DNA follows: TGTGCCAGCAGTTCCCCCAGTGCGGGCCAAGAGACCCAGTACTTC. As protein: CASSSPSAGQETQYF.

This clone was seen only once. The V gene is TRBV5-1, the J gene TRBJ2-1; 16 bases are shared with TRBD2. V shed 3 bases and J 6 bases; nucleotides not matched to a gene: 9. From germline, CDR1 is SGHRS and CDR2 YFSETQ. The CDR3 consists of 18 residues. CDR3 in amino acids: CASSSGTSGRAVSNEQFF. CDR3 DNA: TGCGCCAGCAGCTCCGGGACTAGCGGGAGGGCCGTAAGCAATGAGCAGTTCTTC.

This sequence joins TRBV11-3 and TRBJ1-4; D is possibly TRBD1 (5 bases). The length of the CDR3 is 16 residues. CDR1 and CDR2 (germline): SGHNT, YENEEA. V lost 11 bases and J lost 5, with 24 bases in between. The CDR3 spells CAGRGQVEFENEKLFF. The CDR3 nucleotides read TGTGCCGGGCGGGGCCAGGTTGAGTTCGAAAATGAAAAACTGTTTTTT.

The chain joins TRBV4-3 to TRBJ2-2; 9 nucleotides line up with TRBD2. The CDR3 contains 18 residues. The V and J ends lost 0 bases and 2 bases, in that order; junction bases with no gene match: 7. Per the germline V gene, CDR1 is LGHNA and CDR2 is YSLEER. The DNA for the CDR3 is TGCGCCAGCAGCCAAGATAGAGCGGGAGGTTCAAACACCGGGGAGCTGTTTTTT. Residues: CASSQDRAGGSNTGELFF.

CDR3 amino acids: CASSPLRTGYFVETQYF. The CDR3 DNA is TGTGCCAGCAGTCCCCTTAGGACAGGGTATTTCGTTGAGACCCAGTACTTC. This rearrangement joins TRBV27 to TRBJ2-5; 8 bases agree with TRBD1. The CDR3 consists of 17 residues. J was trimmed by 5 bases and V by 5 bases; bases with no gene match: 16. Germline CDR1 is MNHEY and CDR2 is SMNVEV (reference sequence).

This clone showed up just once. Here the CDR3 reads CAWSSVREGLFF. Here the CDR3 DNA reads TGTGCCTGGAGTTCCGTAAGGGAGGGACTGTTTTTT. The chain carries TRBV30 and TRBJ1-4; D call uncertain. Germline CDR1 GTSNPN, CDR2 SVGIG (reference sequence). This CDR3 spans 12 amino acids. The germline V and J ends were trimmed by 2 bases and 13 bases, with 14 bases remaining between them.

V usage is TRBV27 and J usage is TRBJ2-7, with D possibly TRBD2 on 5 matching bases. This CDR3 has 14 amino acids. Per the germline V gene, CDR1 is MNHEY and CDR2 is SMNVEV (reference sequence). The germline V and J ends were trimmed by 2 bases and 2 bases, with 10 bases remaining between them. The CDR3 loop is CASSLDGVAYEQYF. CDR3 in DNA: TGTGCCAGCAGTTTAGACGGGGTTGCCTACGAGCAGTACTTC.

The chain uses TRBV27 and TRBJ2-1; D not resolved. Germline V lookup: CDR1 MNHEY, CDR2 SMNVEV (reference sequence). This CDR3 region has 11 residues. Trimming took off 8 bases at V and 2 bases at J, with 4 bases between the two ends. CDR3 in DNA: TGTGCCAGCGGGACCTACAATGAGCAGTTCTTC. It translates to CASGTYNEQFF.

The J gene is TRBJ2-7, the V gene TRBV6-1, with 8 bases aligning to TRBD1. Per germline, CDR1 MNHNS and CDR2 SASEGT. This CDR3 is 14 amino acids long. V shed 2 bases and J 2 bases; nucleotides not matched to a gene: 2. The CDR3: CASSETGGTYEQYF. DNA of the CDR3: TGTGCCAGCAGTGAAACAGGGGGTACCTACGAGCAGTACTTC.

This chain connects TRBV7-6 to TRBJ1-1; the D is unclear. CDR1 SGHVS and CDR2 FNYEAQ come from the germline V gene. Trimming took 1 base from V and 11 from J, leaving 17 bases between them. This CDR3 comprises 14 residues. The CDR3 is CASSLGYGEADAFF. The DNA of the CDR3 is TGTGCCAGCAGCTTAGGATATGGGGAGGCGGACGCTTTCTTT.

The chain recombines TRBV7-6 with TRBJ2-1; D assignment may be TRBD1 or TRBD2 (5 bases each). In germline, CDR1 is SGHVS, CDR2 FNYEAQ. The CDR3 covers 13 residues. The germline V and J ends were trimmed by 5 bases and 9 bases, with 14 bases remaining between them. CDR3 loop: CASSLGPSREQFF. The CDR3 bases are TGTGCCAGCAGCCTGGGACCTAGTCGTGAGCAGTTCTTC. Looking up the rest from reference TRBV7-6 and TRBJ2-1 gives the full variable domain: GAGVSQSPRYKVTKRGQDVALRCDPISGHVSLYWYRQALGQGPEFLTYFNYEAQQDKSGLPNDRFSAERPEGSISTLTIQRTEQRDSAMYRCASSLGPSREQFFGPGTRLTVL.

This chain connects TRBV6-6 to TRBJ2-2; 8 nucleotides match TRBD2. Germline values: CDR1 MNHNY, CDR2 SVGAGI (reference sequence). This CDR3 has 14 amino acids. J lost 5 bases, V lost 8 bases, and 7 bases had no gene match. In nucleotides, the CDR3 is TGTGCCAGCGGGCTAGCGGGCCCAACCGGGGAGCTGTTTTTT. Its translation: CASGLAGPTGELFF.

This chain uses TRBV7-9 with TRBJ2-7; 9 positions match TRBD2. Germline loops: CDR1 SEHNR, CDR2 FQNEAQ (reference sequence). Trimming took 5 bases from V and 2 from J; bases not matched to a gene: 7. The CDR3 is made up of 15 amino acids. The CDR3, as DNA: TGTGCCAGCAGCGAGGAACTAGCGGGCCCCTACGAGCAGTACTTC. Its translation is CASSEELAGPYEQYF.

The chain joins TRBV28 to TRBJ2-7; perhaps TRBD1 as D (5 bases). The CDR3 is made up of 14 amino acids. Germline CDR1 and CDR2: MDHEN and SYDVKM. Trimming shortened V by 4 bases and J by 3 bases, and 13 bases separated the two germline ends. Here the CDR3 reads CASSSRVLNYEQYF. CDR3 sequence (DNA): TGTGCCAGCAGTTCCAGGGTTTTAAACTACGAGCAGTACTTC.

The chain has TRBV18 and TRBJ1-1; D is undetermined. V was clipped by 6 bases and J by 5 bases, with 16 bases between them. CDR3 length equals 14 residues. Germline CDR1 KGHSH, CDR2 LQKENI. In nucleotides, the CDR3 is TGTGCCAGCTCCATAGACCGACGCGGGACTGAAGCTTTCTTT. Translated, it gives CASSIDRRGTEAFF.

This rearrangement joins TRBV9 to TRBJ2-3; 8 nucleotides align to TRBD2. Germline V gene data show CDR1 as SGDLS and CDR2 as YYNGEE. The V and J ends lost 3 bases and 4 bases, in that order; junction bases with no gene match: 10. This CDR3 spans 16 amino acids. This CDR3 is CASSARAGELPDTQYF. CDR3 nucleotide sequence: TGTGCCAGCAGCGCAAGAGCGGGAGAATTACCAGATACGCAGTATTTT.

The chain has TRBV4-3 and TRBJ2-7, with 7 bases lining up with TRBD2. The CDR3 runs 16 residues. Germline-derived CDR1 and CDR2 are LGHNA and YSLEER. V dropped 0 bases and J dropped 3; count of bases not matched to a gene: 8. The CDR3 protein is CASSQEGEGLSYEQYF. The CDR3 coding sequence is TGCGCCAGCAGCCAAGAAGGGGAGGGATTGAGCTACGAGCAGTACTTC.

V usage is TRBV7-8 and J usage is TRBJ2-7; D uncertain. In germline, CDR1 is SGHVS, CDR2 FQNEAQ. This CDR3 comprises 14 residues. V was cut by 5 bases and J by 4 bases, with 15 bases left in between. The CDR3 here is CASSLSAVGYEQYF. DNA for the CDR3: TGTGCCAGCAGCCTGTCGGCAGTTGGGTACGAGCAGTACTTC.

V and J are TRBV13 and TRBJ2-5, with 13 bases lining up with TRBD2. CDR1 and CDR2 (germline): PRHDT, FYEKMQ (reference sequence). The CDR3 consists of 17 residues. V trimming: 5 bases; J trimming: 2 bases; junction bases outside the gene matches: 8. The CDR3 sequence is CASSPGLAGVGQETQYF. In DNA form, the CDR3 reads TGTGCCAGCAGCCCCGGACTAGCGGGAGTGGGACAAGAGACCCAGTACTTC.

This chain uses TRBV28 with TRBJ1-3; no firm D call. V was clipped by 3 bases and J by 2 bases, with 11 bases between them. The CDR3 loop spans 15 amino acids. The germline V gene encodes CDR1 MDHEN and CDR2 SYDVKM. The CDR3 spells CASSFRGGPGNTIYF. The CDR3 region has the DNA TGTGCCAGCAGTTTCCGGGGTGGCCCTGGAAACACCATATATTTT.

The rearrangement joins TRBV7-8 to TRBJ2-3, with 11 bases fitting TRBD1. V gave up 5 bases and J gave up 3 bases; unmatched junction bases: 10. Germline values: CDR1 SGHVS, CDR2 FQNEAQ. The CDR3 spans 17 residues. Here the CDR3 DNA reads TGTGCCAGCAGCCCCTTCTGGACAGGGGGCGAAACAGATACGCAGTATTTT. Encoded protein: CASSPFWTGGETDTQYF.

The chain carries TRBV5-1 and TRBJ1-1; 10 bases align to TRBD1. The CDR3 has 17 amino acids. Trimming took 0 bases from V and 0 from J; bases not matched to a gene: 5. Germline loops: CDR1 SGHRS, CDR2 YFSETQ. CDR3 sequence (DNA): TGCGCCAGCAGCTTGGGAGACAGGGGGCGAATGAACACTGAAGCTTTCTTT. Protein: CASSLGDRGRMNTEAFF.

The chain joins TRBV4-1 to TRBJ2-7; 7 bases are shared with TRBD1. Germline CDR1 MGHRA, CDR2 YSYEKL. The V and J ends lost 1 base and 2 bases, in that order; junction bases with no gene match: 5. The CDR3 loop spans 15 amino acids. CDR3 residues: CASSQGPGQTYEQYF. The CDR3 DNA reads as TGCGCCAGCAGCCAAGGTCCGGGACAGACCTACGAGCAGTACTTC.

This rearrangement joins TRBV7-3 to TRBJ2-2; 8 bases match TRBD1. Germline V gene data show CDR1 as SGHTA and CDR2 as FQGTGA. The CDR3 contains 15 residues. With 6 bases clipped from V and 6 bases from J, the junction kept 9 bases outside the gene matches. CDR3 region: CASRQPGQEAGELFF. As DNA, the CDR3 is TGTGCCAGCAGGCAACCGGGACAGGAAGCCGGGGAGCTGTTTTTT.

The chain carries TRBV9 and TRBJ2-2, with a weak D call TRBD2 (5 bases). Germline CDR1 SGDLS, CDR2 YYNGEE. The length of the CDR3 is 12 residues. The germline V and J ends were trimmed by 4 bases and 8 bases, with 9 bases remaining between them. The DNA of the CDR3 is TGTGCCAGCAGCCTCCGGAGGGGGGAGCTGTTTTTT. Amino acid sequence: CASSLRRGELFF.

The chain recombines TRBV5-5 with TRBJ2-3, with 7 bases matching TRBD1. From germline, CDR1 is SGHKS and CDR2 YYEKEE (reference sequence). V shed 7 bases, J shed 1 base, and the junction held 6 bases outside the gene matches. The CDR3 contains 14 residues. CDR3 in DNA: TGTGCCAGCTCGACAGGGTTCGGCACAGATACGCAGTATTTT. Translating gives CASSTGFGTDTQYF.